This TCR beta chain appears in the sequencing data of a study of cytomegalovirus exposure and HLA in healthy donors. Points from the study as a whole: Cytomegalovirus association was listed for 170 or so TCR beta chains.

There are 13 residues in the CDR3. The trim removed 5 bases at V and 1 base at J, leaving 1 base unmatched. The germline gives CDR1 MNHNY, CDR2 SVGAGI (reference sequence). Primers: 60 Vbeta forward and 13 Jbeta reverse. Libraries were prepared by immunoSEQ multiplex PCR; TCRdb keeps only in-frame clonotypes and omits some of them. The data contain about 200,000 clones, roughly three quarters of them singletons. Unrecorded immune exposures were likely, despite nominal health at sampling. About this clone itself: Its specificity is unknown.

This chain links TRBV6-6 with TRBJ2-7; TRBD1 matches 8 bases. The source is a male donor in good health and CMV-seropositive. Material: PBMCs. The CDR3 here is CASSRQGSYEQYF. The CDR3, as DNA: TGTGCCAGCAGTCGACAGGGGTCCTACGAGCAGTACTTC.